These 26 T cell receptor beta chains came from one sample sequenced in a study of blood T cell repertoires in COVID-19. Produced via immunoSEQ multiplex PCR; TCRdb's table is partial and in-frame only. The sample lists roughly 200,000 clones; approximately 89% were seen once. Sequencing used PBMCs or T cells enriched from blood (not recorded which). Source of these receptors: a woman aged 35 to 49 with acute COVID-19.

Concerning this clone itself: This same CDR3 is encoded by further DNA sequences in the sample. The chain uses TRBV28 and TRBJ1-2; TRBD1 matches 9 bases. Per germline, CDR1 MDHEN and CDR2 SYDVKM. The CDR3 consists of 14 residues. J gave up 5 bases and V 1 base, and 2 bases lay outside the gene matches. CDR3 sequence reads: CASSLSDRGYGYTF. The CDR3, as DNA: TGTGCCAGCAGTTTATCGGACAGGGGATATGGCTACACCTTC.

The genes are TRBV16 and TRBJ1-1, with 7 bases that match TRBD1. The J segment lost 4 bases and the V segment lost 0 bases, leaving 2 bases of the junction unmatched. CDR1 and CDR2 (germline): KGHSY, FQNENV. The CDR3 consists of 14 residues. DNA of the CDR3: TGTGCCAGCAGCCAATCGCAGGGGGGCACTGAAGCTTTCTTT. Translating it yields CASSQSQGGTEAFF.

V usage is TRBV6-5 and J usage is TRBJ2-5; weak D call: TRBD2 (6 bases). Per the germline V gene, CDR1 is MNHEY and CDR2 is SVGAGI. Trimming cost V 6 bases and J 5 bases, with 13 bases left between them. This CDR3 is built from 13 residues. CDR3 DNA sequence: TGTGCCAGCAGGCCGATTGGGAGGGAGACCCAGTACTTC. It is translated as CASRPIGRETQYF.

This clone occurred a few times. Written as DNA, the CDR3 is TGTGCCAGCAGCAGAGACAGACCCTACGAGCAGTACTTC. This encodes CASSRDRPYEQYF. The chain has TRBV7-8 and TRBJ2-7; D is perhaps TRBD1 (5 bases). The ends were cut back, 5 bases at V and 2 bases at J, with 10 bases in the middle. The length of the CDR3 is 13 residues. Per the germline V gene, CDR1 is SGHVS and CDR2 is FQNEAQ.

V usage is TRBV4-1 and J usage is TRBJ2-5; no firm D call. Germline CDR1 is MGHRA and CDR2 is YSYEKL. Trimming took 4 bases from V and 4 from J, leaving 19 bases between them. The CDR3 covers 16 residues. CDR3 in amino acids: CASSRYHRVPGETQYF. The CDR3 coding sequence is TGCGCCAGCAGCCGTTATCACCGGGTACCTGGAGAGACCCAGTACTTC.

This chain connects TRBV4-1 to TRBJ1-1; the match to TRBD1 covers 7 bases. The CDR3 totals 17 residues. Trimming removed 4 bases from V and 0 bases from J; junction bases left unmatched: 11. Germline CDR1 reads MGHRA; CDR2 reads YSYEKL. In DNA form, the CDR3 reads TGCGCCAGCAGCCCCCAAGTAACAGGGGACGTGAACACTGAAGCTTTCTTT. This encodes CASSPQVTGDVNTEAFF.

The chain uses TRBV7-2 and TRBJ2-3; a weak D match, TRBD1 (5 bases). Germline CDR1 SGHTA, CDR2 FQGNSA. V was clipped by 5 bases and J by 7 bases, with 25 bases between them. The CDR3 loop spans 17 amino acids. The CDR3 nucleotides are TGTGCCAGCAGCCCAAAAGGTGCAGGGCAACAGAGATATACGCAGTATTTT. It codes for CASSPKGAGQQRYTQYF.

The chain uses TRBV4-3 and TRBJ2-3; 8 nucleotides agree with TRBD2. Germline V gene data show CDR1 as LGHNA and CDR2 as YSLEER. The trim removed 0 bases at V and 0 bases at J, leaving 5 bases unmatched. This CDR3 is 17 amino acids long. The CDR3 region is CASSQDRASGSTDTQYF. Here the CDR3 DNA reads TGCGCCAGCAGCCAAGATAGGGCTAGCGGGAGCACAGATACGCAGTATTTT.

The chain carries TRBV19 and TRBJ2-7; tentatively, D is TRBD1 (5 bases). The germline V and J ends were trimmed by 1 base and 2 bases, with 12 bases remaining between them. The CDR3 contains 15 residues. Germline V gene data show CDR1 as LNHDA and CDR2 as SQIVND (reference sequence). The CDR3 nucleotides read TGTGCCAGTAGTATAGGGGTGGGGCCAACCTACGAGCAGTACTTC. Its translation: CASSIGVGPTYEQYF. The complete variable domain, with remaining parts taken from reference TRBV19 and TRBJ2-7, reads DGGITQSPKYLFRKEGQNVTLSCEQNLNHDAMYWYRQDPGQGLRLIYYSQIVNDFQKGDIAEGYSVSREKKESFPLTVTSAQKNPTAFYLCASSIGVGPTYEQYFGPGTRLTVT.

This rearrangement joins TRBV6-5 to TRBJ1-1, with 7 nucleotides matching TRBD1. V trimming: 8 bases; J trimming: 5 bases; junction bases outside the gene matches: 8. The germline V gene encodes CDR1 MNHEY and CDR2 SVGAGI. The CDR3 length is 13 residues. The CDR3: CASGPTGRTEAFF. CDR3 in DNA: TGTGCCAGCGGTCCGACAGGGAGAACTGAAGCTTTCTTT.

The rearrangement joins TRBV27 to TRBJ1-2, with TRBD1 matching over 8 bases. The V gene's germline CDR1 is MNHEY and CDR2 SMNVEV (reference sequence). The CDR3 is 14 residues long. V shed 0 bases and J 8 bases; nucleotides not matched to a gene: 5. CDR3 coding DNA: TGTGCCAGCAGTTTATCGGGACAGGCCAGGGGCTACACCTTC. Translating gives CASSLSGQARGYTF.

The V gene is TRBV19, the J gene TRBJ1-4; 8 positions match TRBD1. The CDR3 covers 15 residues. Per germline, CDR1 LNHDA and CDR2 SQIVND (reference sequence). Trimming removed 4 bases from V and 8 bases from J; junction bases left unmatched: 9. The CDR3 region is CASSNQGARGEKLFF. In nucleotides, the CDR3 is TGTGCCAGTAGTAACCAGGGGGCGCGGGGGGAAAAACTGTTTTTT.

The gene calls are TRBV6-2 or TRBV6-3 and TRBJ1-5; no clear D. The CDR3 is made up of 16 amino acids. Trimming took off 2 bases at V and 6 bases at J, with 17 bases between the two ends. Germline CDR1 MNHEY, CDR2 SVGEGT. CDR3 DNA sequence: TGTGCCAGCAGTTACATGGCAGGCGGACGGGGTCAGCCCCAGCATTTT. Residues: CASSYMAGGRGQPQHF.

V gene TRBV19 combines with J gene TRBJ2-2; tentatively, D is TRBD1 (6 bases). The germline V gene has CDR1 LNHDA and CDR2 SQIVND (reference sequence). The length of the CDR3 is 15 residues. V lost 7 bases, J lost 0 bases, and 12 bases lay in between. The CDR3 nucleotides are TGTGCCAGTACTCCGCAGGGGTCGAACACCGGGGAGCTGTTTTTT. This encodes CASTPQGSNTGELFF.

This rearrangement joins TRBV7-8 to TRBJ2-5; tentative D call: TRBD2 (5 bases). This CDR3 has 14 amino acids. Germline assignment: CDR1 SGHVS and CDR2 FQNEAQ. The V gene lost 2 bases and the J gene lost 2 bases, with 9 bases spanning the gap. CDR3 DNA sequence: TGTGCCAGCAGCTTACAGACTATTCAAGAGACCCAGTACTTC. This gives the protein CASSLQTIQETQYF.

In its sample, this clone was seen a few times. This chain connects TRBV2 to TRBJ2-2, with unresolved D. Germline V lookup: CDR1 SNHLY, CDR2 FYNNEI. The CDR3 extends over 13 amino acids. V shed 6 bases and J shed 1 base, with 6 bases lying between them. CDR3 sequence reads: CASSLQNTGELFF. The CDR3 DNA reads TGTGCCAGCAGCTTACAGAACACCGGGGAGCTGTTTTTT.

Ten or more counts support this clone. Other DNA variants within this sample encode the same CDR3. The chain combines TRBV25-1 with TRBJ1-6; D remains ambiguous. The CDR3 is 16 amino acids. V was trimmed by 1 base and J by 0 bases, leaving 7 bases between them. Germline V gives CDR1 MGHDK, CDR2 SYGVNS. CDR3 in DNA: TGTGCCAGCAGTGAATTGGGGAGCTCCTATAATTCACCCCTCCACTTT. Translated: CASSELGSSYNSPLHF.

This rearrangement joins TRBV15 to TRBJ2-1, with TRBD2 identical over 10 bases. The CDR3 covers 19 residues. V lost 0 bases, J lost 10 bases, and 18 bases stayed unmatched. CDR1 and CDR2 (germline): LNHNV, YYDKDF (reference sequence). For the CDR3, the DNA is TGTGCCACCAGCAGAGACGCTTTAGCGGGAGGCCTCTCTGGGGGAGAGCAGTTCTTC. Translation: CATSRDALAGGLSGGEQFF.

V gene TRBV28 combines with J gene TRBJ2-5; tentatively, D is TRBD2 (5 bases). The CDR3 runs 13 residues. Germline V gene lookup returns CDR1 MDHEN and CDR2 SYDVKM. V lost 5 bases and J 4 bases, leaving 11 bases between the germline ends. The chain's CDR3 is CASSRGWSETQYF. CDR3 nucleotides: TGTGCCAGCAGTAGAGGGTGGTCAGAGACCCAGTACTTC. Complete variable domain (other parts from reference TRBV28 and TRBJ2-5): DVKVTQSSRYLVKRTGEKVFLECVQDMDHENMFWYRQDPGLGLRLIYFSYDVKMKEKGDIPEGYSVSREKKERFSLILESASTNQTSMYLCASSRGWSETQYFGPGTRLLVL.

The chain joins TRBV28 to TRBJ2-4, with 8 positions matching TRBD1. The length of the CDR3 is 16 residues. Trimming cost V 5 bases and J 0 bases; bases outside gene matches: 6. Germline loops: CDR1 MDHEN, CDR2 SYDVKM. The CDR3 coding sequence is TGTGCCAGCAGTACCATCGGGACAGGAGCCAAAAACATTCAGTACTTC. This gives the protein CASSTIGTGAKNIQYF.

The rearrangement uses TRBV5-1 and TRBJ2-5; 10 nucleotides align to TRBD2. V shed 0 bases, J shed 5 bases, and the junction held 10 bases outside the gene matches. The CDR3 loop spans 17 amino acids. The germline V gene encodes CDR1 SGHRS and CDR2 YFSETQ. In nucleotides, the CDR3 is TGCGCCAGCAGCTTGGCCTCTAGCGGGAGAAGAAGGGAGACCCAGTACTTC. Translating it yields CASSLASSGRRRETQYF.

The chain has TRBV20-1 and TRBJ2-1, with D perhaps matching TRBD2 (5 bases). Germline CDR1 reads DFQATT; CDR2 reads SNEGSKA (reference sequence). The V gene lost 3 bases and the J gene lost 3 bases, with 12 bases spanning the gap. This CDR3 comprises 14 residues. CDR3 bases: TGCAGTGCTAGTAGGCTAGAGGGCTACAATGAGCAGTTCTTC. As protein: CSASRLEGYNEQFF.

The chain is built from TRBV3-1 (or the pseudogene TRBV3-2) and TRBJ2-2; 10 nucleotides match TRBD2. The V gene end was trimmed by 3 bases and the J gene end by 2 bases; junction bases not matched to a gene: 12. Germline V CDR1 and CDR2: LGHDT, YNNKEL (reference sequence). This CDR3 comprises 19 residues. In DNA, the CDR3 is TGTGCCAGCAGCCACCCAGACGAGACTAGCGGGCCCAACACCGGGGAGCTGTTTTTT. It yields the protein CASSHPDETSGPNTGELFF.

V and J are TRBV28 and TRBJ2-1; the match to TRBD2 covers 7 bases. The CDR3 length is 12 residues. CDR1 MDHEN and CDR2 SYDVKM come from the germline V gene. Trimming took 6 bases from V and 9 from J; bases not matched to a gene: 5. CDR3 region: CASRRTRSEQFF. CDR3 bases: TGTGCCAGCAGACGGACTAGGAGTGAGCAGTTCTTC.

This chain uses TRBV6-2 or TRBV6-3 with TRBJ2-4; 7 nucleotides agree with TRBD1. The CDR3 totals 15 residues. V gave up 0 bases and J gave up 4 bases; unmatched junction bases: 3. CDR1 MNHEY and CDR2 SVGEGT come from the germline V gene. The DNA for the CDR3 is TGTGCCAGCAGTTACTCAAGACAGGGAAAAAACATTCAGTACTTC. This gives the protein CASSYSRQGKNIQYF.

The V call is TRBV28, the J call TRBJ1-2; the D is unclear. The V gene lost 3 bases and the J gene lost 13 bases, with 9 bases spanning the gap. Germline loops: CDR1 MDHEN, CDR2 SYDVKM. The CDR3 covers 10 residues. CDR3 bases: TGTGCCAGCAGTTTGGTGACATTCACCTTC. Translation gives CASSLVTFTF.